Sequencing of this T cell receptor (beta chain) was carried out in a study of T-cell reconstitution after alpha-beta-depleted transplantation in children. Trimming shortened V by 7 bases and J by 2 bases, and 14 bases separated the two germline ends. Germline-derived CDR1 and CDR2 are MNHNS and SASEGT. The CDR3 loop spans 15 amino acids. Construction of the TCRbeta library involved unique molecular identifiers. TCRdb re-called the PCR reads through MiXCR, storing one row per CDR3 protein. The sample has hundreds of thousands of distinct CDR3 sequences, about an eighth seen once. The V call is TRBV6-1, the J call TRBJ2-2, with a tentative D call TRBD1 (6 bases). The starting material was PBMCs, obtained from the stem cell graft. This TCR was recovered from a human donor who donated a stem cell graft to a child with Fanconi anemia. The CDR3 DNA reads TGTGCCAGCATCATGACAGGACTTAACACCGGGGAGCTGTTTTTT. Its protein product is CASIMTGLNTGELFF.